These T cell receptor beta chains were read from a single sample in a study of cytomegalovirus exposure and HLA in healthy donors. Using immunoSEQ multiplex PCR, the repertoire was profiled, and TCRdb retains in-frame clones only, with some absent. The sample records about 130,000 clones, roughly 80% being singletons. The sequencing input was PBMCs. The receptors derive from a female donor in good health and CMV-seronegative. The CDR3 runs from the conserved cysteine through the conserved F or W. D genes are given only for firm matches. Size is stated for part of the rows, as once, few or many counts, or as a class when the clone is expanded.

abundance: NA; d_gene: NA; j_gene: TRBJ1-1; v_gene: TRBV6-6; CDR3nt: TGTGCCAGCAGTACGACGGGTAAAAGTGGGACTGAAGCTTTCTTT; CDR3aa: CASSTTGKSGTEAFF
abundance: NA; d_gene: NA; j_gene: TRBJ2-6; v_gene: TRBV30; CDR3nt: TGTGCCTGGGGACGGGACTCGGCCAACGGCCTGACTTTC; CDR3aa: CAWGRDSANGLTF
abundance: NA; d_gene: TRBD1; j_gene: TRBJ1-1; v_gene: TRBV7-9; CDR3nt: TGTTCCAGCAGCTCAGACAGGGGCCTGAACACTGAAGCTTTCTTT; CDR3aa: CSSSSDRGLNTEAFF
abundance: once; d_gene: TRBD1; j_gene: TRBJ1-4; v_gene: TRBV4-2; CDR3nt: TGTGCCAGCAGCCCCCCCTTGGGGACAGAAACTAATGAAAAACTGTTTTTT; CDR3aa: CASSPPLGTETNEKLFF
abundance: NA; d_gene: TRBD2; j_gene: TRBJ2-5; v_gene: TRBV6-6; CDR3nt: TGTGCCAGCCTCTTAGCGGGGTCTGAGACCCAGTACTTC; CDR3aa: CASLLAGSETQYF
abundance: NA; d_gene: NA; j_gene: TRBJ2-1; v_gene: TRBV4-1; CDR3nt: TGCGCCAGCAGCCAAGAGGTCTCGGTACCCAATGAGCAGTTCTTC; CDR3aa: CASSQEVSVPNEQFF
abundance: NA; d_gene: TRBD2; j_gene: TRBJ2-5; v_gene: TRBV11-2; CDR3nt: TGTGCCAGCAGCTTAGCCGGGACTAACCAAGAGACCCAGTACTTC; CDR3aa: CASSLAGTNQETQYF
abundance: few; d_gene: NA; j_gene: TRBJ2-4; v_gene: TRBV19; CDR3nt: TGTGCCAGTAGTGATACAGGGAAAGGAAACATTCAGTACTTC; CDR3aa: CASSDTGKGNIQYF
abundance: once; d_gene: TRBD1; j_gene: TRBJ1-2; v_gene: TRBV30; CDR3nt: TGTGCCTGGAGCGTGGACAGGGGTCTTGGCTACACCTTC; CDR3aa: CAWSVDRGLGYTF
abundance: NA; d_gene: TRBD1; j_gene: TRBJ1-1; v_gene: TRBV15; CDR3nt: TGTGCCACCAGCAGACCGAGAGGGGTAAACGACAGGGGCGCTTTCTTT; CDR3aa: CATSRPRGVNDRGAFF
abundance: NA; d_gene: NA; j_gene: TRBJ2-7; v_gene: TRBV6-1; CDR3nt: TGTGCCAGCACCGAACTTCGATTAAGTTACGAGCAGTACTTC; CDR3aa: CASTELRLSYEQYF
abundance: NA; d_gene: NA; j_gene: TRBJ2-7; v_gene: TRBV2; CDR3nt: TGTGCCAGCAGTGTACAGAAAGGATACTACGAGCAGTACTTC; CDR3aa: CASSVQKGYYEQYF
abundance: NA; d_gene: TRBD1; j_gene: TRBJ2-1; v_gene: TRBV12-5; CDR3nt: TGTGCTAGTGGCACGACAGGGAGAACCTACAATGAGCAGTTCTTC; CDR3aa: CASGTTGRTYNEQFF
abundance: NA; d_gene: TRBD1; j_gene: TRBJ1-4; v_gene: TRBV19; CDR3nt: TGTGCCAGTAGTGACAGGGGTGAAAAACTGTTTTTT; CDR3aa: CASSDRGEKLFF
abundance: NA; d_gene: NA; j_gene: TRBJ2-7; v_gene: TRBV11-2; CDR3nt: TGTGCCAGCAGCTTCGGCCGGGAGCGTCATTACTCCTACGAGCAGTACTTC; CDR3aa: CASSFGRERHYSYEQYF
abundance: NA; d_gene: NA; j_gene: TRBJ2-1; v_gene: TRBV27; CDR3nt: TGTGCCAGCAGTCCTAGCATGAGCTCCTACAATGAGCAGTTCTTC; CDR3aa: CASSPSMSSYNEQFF
abundance: NA; d_gene: TRBD2; j_gene: TRBJ2-1; v_gene: TRBV19; CDR3nt: TGTGCCAGTAGTATTGGACTAGCTGGGCCCTACAATGAGCAGTTCTTC; CDR3aa: CASSIGLAGPYNEQFF
abundance: NA; d_gene: TRBD1; j_gene: TRBJ1-2; v_gene: TRBV30; CDR3nt: TGTGCCTGGAGTGTACTCAACAGGGGAGGTGGCTACACCTTC; CDR3aa: CAWSVLNRGGGYTF
abundance: NA; d_gene: NA; j_gene: TRBJ2-5; v_gene: TRBV12-5; CDR3nt: TGTGCTAGTGCGGAGGGCCGGTGGGAGACCCAGTACTTC; CDR3aa: CASAEGRWETQYF
abundance: NA; d_gene: TRBD1; j_gene: TRBJ2-7; v_gene: TRBV28; CDR3nt: TGTGCCAGCAGTTGGGGGTCTCGGGACAGGGAGTACGAGCAGTACTTC; CDR3aa: CASSWGSRDREYEQYF
abundance: NA; d_gene: NA; j_gene: TRBJ2-3; v_gene: TRBV7-3; CDR3nt: TGTGCCAGCAGCCCTACTAGCACAGATACGCAGTATTTT; CDR3aa: CASSPTSTDTQYF
abundance: NA; d_gene: TRBD2; j_gene: TRBJ2-7; v_gene: TRBV28; CDR3nt: TGTGCCAGCAGTTTGGTAGCGGGAGACGCCGAGCAGTACTTC; CDR3aa: CASSLVAGDAEQYF
abundance: few; d_gene: TRBD1; j_gene: TRBJ1-1; v_gene: TRBV2; CDR3nt: TGTGCCAGCGGACCGGGACAGACTACTATGAACACTGAAGCTTTCTTT; CDR3aa: CASGPGQTTMNTEAFF
abundance: few; d_gene: NA; j_gene: TRBJ2-7; v_gene: TRBV7-8; CDR3nt: TGTGCCAGCAGAGGGACTCCACCCTCCTACGAGCAGTACTTC; CDR3aa: CASRGTPPSYEQYF
abundance: few; d_gene: NA; j_gene: TRBJ1-2; v_gene: TRBV6-1; CDR3nt: TGTGCCAGCAGTGAAAGCAGGGGCTATGGCTACACCTTC; CDR3aa: CASSESRGYGYTF
abundance: once; d_gene: NA; j_gene: TRBJ2-1; v_gene: TRBV5-4; CDR3nt: TGTGCCAGCAGCTATCACGGCGGGGGCCACAGAAGCTCCTACAATGAGCAGTTCTTC; CDR3aa: CASSYHGGGHRSSYNEQFF
abundance: NA; d_gene: NA; j_gene: TRBJ2-1; v_gene: TRBV10-3; CDR3nt: TGTGCCATCAGTGGGACTGGGGAAGGTGAGCAGTTCTTC; CDR3aa: CAISGTGEGEQFF
abundance: NA; d_gene: TRBD1; j_gene: TRBJ1-2; v_gene: TRBV10-3; CDR3nt: TGTGCCATCAGCCCGGACAGGGATCCCTATGGCTACACCTTC; CDR3aa: CAISPDRDPYGYTF
abundance: NA; d_gene: NA; j_gene: TRBJ2-5; v_gene: TRBV9; CDR3nt: TGTGCCAGCAGCGTAGATGGCTCAGGAGAGACCCAGTACTTC; CDR3aa: CASSVDGSGETQYF
abundance: NA; d_gene: NA; j_gene: TRBJ2-1; v_gene: TRBV9; CDR3nt: TGTGCCAGCAGCGTAGGCGGTAGCCCGACCTACAATGAGCAGTTCTTC; CDR3aa: CASSVGGSPTYNEQFF
abundance: NA; d_gene: NA; j_gene: TRBJ1-1; v_gene: TRBV28; CDR3nt: TGTGCCAGCAGTTTTCTTTCGGGAGGGAAAACTGAAGCTTTCTTT; CDR3aa: CASSFLSGGKTEAFF
abundance: NA; d_gene: TRBD1; j_gene: TRBJ1-2; v_gene: TRBV9; CDR3nt: TGTGCCAGCAGCCCCGACAGGGACAGGGTCCGTGGCTACACCTTC; CDR3aa: CASSPDRDRVRGYTF
abundance: NA; d_gene: TRBD2; j_gene: TRBJ2-7; v_gene: TRBV7-8; CDR3nt: TGTGCCAGCAGCTTACGCGGGGGCGAGCAGTACTTC; CDR3aa: CASSLRGGEQYF
abundance: few; d_gene: TRBD2; j_gene: TRBJ2-3; v_gene: TRBV6-4; CDR3nt: TGTGCCAGCAGTGATAAAGCCCCCGGGACTAGCGGGGCCACAGATACGCAGTATTTT; CDR3aa: CASSDKAPGTSGATDTQYF
abundance: NA; d_gene: TRBD2; j_gene: TRBJ2-1; v_gene: TRBV30; CDR3nt: TGTGCCTTTGCGACAACTAGCGGAAGCTCCTACAATGAGCAGTTCTTC; CDR3aa: CAFATTSGSSYNEQFF
abundance: NA; d_gene: NA; j_gene: TRBJ1-1; v_gene: TRBV5-1; CDR3nt: TGCGCCAGCAGCTTGGGGGGGGGTTCGGGTGAAGCTTTCTTT; CDR3aa: CASSLGGGSGEAFF
abundance: NA; d_gene: TRBD1; j_gene: TRBJ1-5; v_gene: TRBV4-1; CDR3nt: TGCGCCAGCAGCCGGAACAGGGGTGATTTCGACAATCAGCCCCAGCATTTT; CDR3aa: CASSRNRGDFDNQPQHF
abundance: NA; d_gene: NA; j_gene: TRBJ2-7; v_gene: TRBV4-1; CDR3nt: TGCGCCAGCAGCCCCCGTTATCCGGGAGACTACGAGCAGTACTTC; CDR3aa: CASSPRYPGDYEQYF
abundance: NA; d_gene: TRBD2; j_gene: TRBJ2-3; v_gene: TRBV7-9; CDR3nt: TGTGCCAGCAGCACAATTACGAGCGGGGGGCGACAGTATTTT; CDR3aa: CASSTITSGGRQYF
abundance: NA; d_gene: TRBD2; j_gene: TRBJ2-1; v_gene: TRBV14; CDR3nt: TGTGCCAGCAGCTTACTAGCGGGAGTCCCCAATGAGCAGTTCTTC; CDR3aa: CASSLLAGVPNEQFF
abundance: few; d_gene: NA; j_gene: TRBJ2-1; v_gene: TRBV7-7; CDR3nt: TGTGCCAGCAGCTTAGCCCCGGAGGATGAGCAGTTCTTC; CDR3aa: CASSLAPEDEQFF
abundance: NA; d_gene: TRBD2; j_gene: TRBJ2-7; v_gene: TRBV10-3; CDR3nt: TGTGCCATCAGTGACACCGGCGGGGGGGCCTACGAGCAGTACTTC; CDR3aa: CAISDTGGGAYEQYF
abundance: NA; d_gene: TRBD1; j_gene: TRBJ2-7; v_gene: TRBV5-1; CDR3nt: TGCGCCAGCAGCTTGAGGTCCGGGGGACAGGCTGGCGAGCAGTACTTC; CDR3aa: CASSLRSGGQAGEQYF
abundance: NA; d_gene: TRBD1; j_gene: TRBJ1-2; v_gene: TRBV7-9; CDR3nt: TGTGCCAGCAGCCTCAGGCCGGGACAGGGTAATTCCAACTATGGCTACACCTTC; CDR3aa: CASSLRPGQGNSNYGYTF
abundance: NA; d_gene: NA; j_gene: TRBJ2-2; v_gene: TRBV5-6; CDR3nt: TGTGCCAGCAGCTTGGGTCTCGGCGGGCTTCTCCTCACCGGGGAGCTGTTTTTT; CDR3aa: CASSLGLGGLLLTGELFF
abundance: NA; d_gene: NA; j_gene: TRBJ1-4; v_gene: TRBV27; CDR3nt: TGTGCCAGCAGTTTACTCGGACAGAGGAATGAAAAACTGTTTTTT; CDR3aa: CASSLLGQRNEKLFF
abundance: NA; d_gene: NA; j_gene: TRBJ2-3; v_gene: TRBV20-1; CDR3nt: TGCAGCGCGCCGCGGGCAGATACGCAGTATTTT; CDR3aa: CSAPRADTQYF
abundance: few; d_gene: NA; j_gene: TRBJ1-4; v_gene: TRBV5-4; CDR3nt: TGTGCCAGCAGCACTTTGGGGGGGCCATCTGAAAAACTGTTTTTT; CDR3aa: CASSTLGGPSEKLFF
abundance: NA; d_gene: NA; j_gene: TRBJ1-2; v_gene: TRBV4-1; CDR3nt: TGCGCCAGCAGCCAAGCGCAGGGTGGCTACACCTTC; CDR3aa: CASSQAQGGYTF
abundance: NA; d_gene: NA; j_gene: TRBJ2-7; v_gene: TRBV15; CDR3nt: TGTGCCACCAGGCGGCTTCCGGGCGGGGAGTCCTACGAGCAGTACTTC; CDR3aa: CATRRLPGGESYEQYF
abundance: NA; d_gene: TRBD1; j_gene: TRBJ1-5; v_gene: TRBV4-2; CDR3nt: TGTGCCAGCAGCCAAGTTCGACAGGGGGCTGGCCAGCCCCAGCATTTT; CDR3aa: CASSQVRQGAGQPQHF
abundance: few; d_gene: NA; j_gene: TRBJ2-3; v_gene: TRBV7-2; CDR3nt: TGTGCCAGCAAAACGTACCTCGAGGATACGCAGTATTTT; CDR3aa: CASKTYLEDTQYF
abundance: few; d_gene: NA; j_gene: TRBJ2-3; v_gene: TRBV19; CDR3nt: TGTGCCAGTAGTATAGGCGGCTGGCGGGTGGGGAGTACGCAGTATTTT; CDR3aa: CASSIGGWRVGSTQYF
abundance: few; d_gene: NA; j_gene: TRBJ1-1; v_gene: TRBV18; CDR3nt: TGTGCCAGCTCAGAGGGCGTCGCGGGGCGGTACACTGAAGCTTTCTTT; CDR3aa: CASSEGVAGRYTEAFF
abundance: once; d_gene: NA; j_gene: TRBJ2-7; v_gene: TRBV21-1; CDR3nt: TGTGCCAGCAGCACCTGGACAGCCTCCTACGAGCAGTACTTC; CDR3aa: CASSTWTASYEQYF
abundance: NA; d_gene: TRBD1; j_gene: TRBJ1-2; v_gene: TRBV4-1; CDR3nt: TGCGCCAGCAGCCAAGAGACAGGGCCTTCTTTTGACTATGGCTACACCTTC; CDR3aa: CASSQETGPSFDYGYTF
abundance: NA; d_gene: TRBD1; j_gene: TRBJ1-2; v_gene: TRBV30; CDR3nt: TGTGCCTGGAGTGTTTACAGGGGAGAGGGCTACACCTTC; CDR3aa: CAWSVYRGEGYTF
abundance: NA; d_gene: TRBD1; j_gene: TRBJ1-2; v_gene: TRBV2; CDR3nt: TGTGCCAGCAGGGAGACAGGGGGCTCGGGAGGCTACACCTTC; CDR3aa: CASRETGGSGGYTF
abundance: NA; d_gene: TRBD1; j_gene: TRBJ1-4; v_gene: TRBV7-9; CDR3nt: TGTGCCAGCAGCTTCACGACAGGGTCGAGTGAAAAACTGTTTTTT; CDR3aa: CASSFTTGSSEKLFF